The clone carrying this TCR beta chain was observed many times. The antigen is not known. CDR1 and CDR2 from the germline V gene are MGHRA and YSYEKL. The junction had 4 bases not matched to a gene; V was cut back by 1 base and J by 4 bases. The CDR3 sequence is 14 residues long. The data originate from a study of T-cell reconstitution after alpha-beta-depleted transplantation in children. Study observations and caveats: The origin of high day-60 TCRbeta diversity in some patients lay in surviving recipient T cells and thymic progenitors.

Unique molecular identifiers featured in how the TCRbeta library was prepared. In TCRdb, the PCR reads were re-called with MiXCR into one record per CDR3 protein. The table records hundreds of thousands of distinct CDR3 sequences, approximately 15% of them present only once. The chain carries TRBV4-1 and TRBJ2-7; TRBD2 matches 7 bases. The input for sequencing was PBMCs, mostly from graft donor cells, taken 360 days after TCRalphabeta/CD19-depleted stem cell transplant. The receptor's source is a male patient under 18 who had a stem cell transplant for acute lymphoblastic leukemia, so the T cells may come from the graft donor. The chain's CDR3 is CASSQGTRAYEQYF. CDR3 nucleotide sequence: TGCGCCAGCAGCCAAGGGACTAGAGCTTACGAGCAGTACTTC.